The present TCR beta chain was sequenced within a study of blood T cells in healthy people across ages. Overall study context: About one barcoded beta molecule per two T cells came from capture by template switching. General study points: Long-lived donors had more naive CD4+ cells and higher diversity than aged donors. Any conclusive comparison of naive versus antigen-experienced cells was prevented by using unsorted PBMCs.

The CDR3 sequence is 13 residues long. V lost 4 bases and J lost 6, with 11 bases in between. The germline V gene encodes CDR1 SGHTA and CDR2 FQGNSA. Notes on this clonotype: Its antigen is currently unknown.

The use of a sample-barcoded 5' primer and a J-beta primer mix characterized a second PCR of roughly 6 to 11 cycles. Each cDNA was tagged by a template-switch adaptor containing 12 random nucleotides. TCRdb recomputed calls from the 5' RACE reads with MiXCR, one row per CDR3 protein. The sample contains about 1,400,000 distinct CDR3 sequences, 59% of which appear only once. The V gene is TRBV7-2, the J gene TRBJ2-3, with D perhaps TRBD2 (6 bases). This clonotype was obtained from a man younger than 35 in good health. Material for sequencing was blood. Here the CDR3 DNA reads TGTGCCAGCAGCTGGAGGGGTGGGGATACGCAGTATTTT. It is translated as CASSWRGGDTQYF.